This T cell receptor (beta chain) was documented in a study of shared clonotypes between healthy human individuals (dated by TCRdb to 2018 to 2020). As for the study more broadly: The cohort included three men and a couple of women between 18 and 49 years of age. Per donor, three plates each were used for CD4 naive and CD4 memory, two for CD8 naive, and one for CD8 memory. To estimate repertoire size and how much clonotypes are shared between individuals, the study performed deep sequencing of blood TCR repertoires from about five healthy adults. To increase sequencing depth and limit assay-specific biases, different laboratories used diverse techniques to prepare libraries and sequence TCR repertoires. Per donor, leukapheresis produced somewhere between about 0.94 and 9 billion PBMCs. Here is what the overall study found, with its caveats: Even with the large sequencing depth, rarefaction of the sorted-subset datasets indicated that sequencing was incomplete. Pairwise subsampling indicated that sequencing depth was expected to affect the degree of clonotype sharing among donors. Clonotypes shared by all four sorted-subset donors showed higher generation probabilities than non-shared clonotypes. Sampling was limited to blood, and TCR repertoires in tissue likely differ from TCR repertoires in blood. Roughly 5.2% of naive CD4, approximately 3.7% of naive CD8, 2.3% of memory CD4, and 0.35% to 0.5% of memory CD8 clonotypes were shared across several donors. Naive subsets generally had larger estimated clonotype richness than memory subsets did. The small number of donors limited the genetic and exposure-history diversity represented.

Concerning this clone itself: There is no known antigen for this receptor. No qualities accompany the bases; no much larger clone lies one base away.

Donors were healthy HIV-negative adults with no recently reported acute infections or vaccinations. Every donor was a Caucasian adult living in Nashville, Tennessee, USA. Magnetic negative selection was used to enrich CD4+ T cells, after which naive cells were positively selected on CD45RA and the negative fraction became the memory subset. Blood was obtained by leukapheresis, after which PBMCs were separated by Ficoll-Histopaque density gradient centrifugation and cryopreserved in liquid nitrogen vapor phase. Analytical flow cytometry was used to check the purity and quantity of each magnetically sorted T cell population. Genomic DNA was isolated from each sorted fraction and quantified by UV absorbance on a Nanodrop 2000c. TCR CDR3 regions were amplified from genomic DNA by multiplex PCR using the deep immunoSEQ assay. For each cell subset, the extracted genomic DNA was distributed evenly across all wells of several immunoSEQ 96-well plates, and each plate served as one replicate. For sorted subsets, each replicate PCR was loaded with 200 ng genomic DNA, equivalent to about 30,000 T cell genomes. Purified libraries were quantified with a Qubit 3.0 fluorometer, sized on a Bioanalyzer 2100, and re-quantified with the KAPA Library Quantification kit. Every immunoSEQ 96-well plate was sequenced on a dedicated single-read 150-cycle Illumina NextSeq 550 flow cell. As for the authors' bioinformatics: Because only junctional sequences without quality scores were contained in the immunoSEQ output, filtering matching that applied to full-length reads could not be performed. To assign V/J genes and CDR3, sequences were annotated using PyIR, a Python wrapper for IgBLAST v1.9, with IMGT germline references. Reads were filtered out if the reads had weak V/J assignments (E-value above 1e-6), no CDR3, stop codons, out-of-frame junctions, or ambiguous translated residues. V3J clonotypes were defined as sequences sharing the same inferred V gene, J gene, and CDR3 amino acid sequence. Percentage overlap between repertoires was calculated by dividing the number of shared unique clonotypes by the size of the smaller repertoire. Richness of each repertoire was evaluated using RTK rarefaction, the Chao1 estimator, and Recon v2.1 estimates of unobserved clonotypes. Generation probabilities for all TCRbeta clonotypes obtained by the gDNA method from several donors were computed using OLGA. TCRdb provides this immuneACCESS table in a form limited to in-frame rearrangements. Some clones are lacking; in checked studies, under half of them reflect an unresolved V gene, and why the rest are absent is not known. From that table come the V and J calls and clone size; the DNA was used to work out D and trimming. The sample contains fewer than 1.6 million clones, roughly 98.5% of them found a single time. Of the sample, around 0.38% falls within the top ten clones.

The clonotype originates from a man aged 25-40 years in good health. Sequenced: naive CD4+ T cells sorted from blood. The cell subset or site label, read with the paper, signifies: CD45RA+ positively selected.

The nucleotides are TGTGCCAGCAGCCTTAAGACAGGGAATGGCTACACCTTC. Its protein reads: CASSLKTGNGYTF. Here the chain combines TRBV9 and TRBJ1-2, with 7 bases aligning to TRBD1. Including the terminal cysteine and phenylalanine, the CDR3 comprises 13 residues. Here the CDR3 DNA is all that survives: 39 bases in frame from base 1. Clipping removes 4 bases from V and 6 bases from J, with 6 as the unmatched junction base count. In the germline V gene, CDR1 corresponds to SGDLS and CDR2 to YYNGEE.